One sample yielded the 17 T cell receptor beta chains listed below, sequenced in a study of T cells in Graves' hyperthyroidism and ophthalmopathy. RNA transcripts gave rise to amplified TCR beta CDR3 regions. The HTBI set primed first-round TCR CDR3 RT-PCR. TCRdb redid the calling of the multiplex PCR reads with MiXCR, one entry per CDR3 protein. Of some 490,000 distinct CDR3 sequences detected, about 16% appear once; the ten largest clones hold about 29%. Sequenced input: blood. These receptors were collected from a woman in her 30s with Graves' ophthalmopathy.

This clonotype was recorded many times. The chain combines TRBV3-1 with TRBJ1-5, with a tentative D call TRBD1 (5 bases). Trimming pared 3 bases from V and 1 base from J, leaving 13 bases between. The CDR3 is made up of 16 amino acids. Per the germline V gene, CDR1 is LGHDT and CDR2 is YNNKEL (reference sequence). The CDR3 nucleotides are TGTGCCAGCAGCCAGAATTGGCCAGGGAGCAATCAGCCCCAGCATTTT. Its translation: CASSQNWPGSNQPQHF. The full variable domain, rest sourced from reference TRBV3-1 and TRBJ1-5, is DTAVSQTPKYLVTQMGNDKSIKCEQNLGHDTMYWYKQDSKKFLKIMFSYNNKELIINETVPNRFSPKSPDKAHLNLHINSLELGDSAVYFCASSQNWPGSNQPQHFGDGTRLSIL.

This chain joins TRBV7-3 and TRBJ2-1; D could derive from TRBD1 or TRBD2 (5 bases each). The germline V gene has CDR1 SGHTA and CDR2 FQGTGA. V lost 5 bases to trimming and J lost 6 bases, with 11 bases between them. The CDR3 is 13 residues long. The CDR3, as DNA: TGTGCCAGCAGCCCGGGACCGCTCAATGAGCAGTTCTTC. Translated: CASSPGPLNEQFF.

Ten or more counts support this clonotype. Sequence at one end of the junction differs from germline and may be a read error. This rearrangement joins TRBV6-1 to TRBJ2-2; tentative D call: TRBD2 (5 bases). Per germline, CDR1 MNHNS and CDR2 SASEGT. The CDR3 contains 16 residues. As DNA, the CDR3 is TGTGCCAGCAGTGATGGGGAGAAATGGAACGCCGGGGAGCTGTTTTTT. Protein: CASSDGEKWNAGELFF.

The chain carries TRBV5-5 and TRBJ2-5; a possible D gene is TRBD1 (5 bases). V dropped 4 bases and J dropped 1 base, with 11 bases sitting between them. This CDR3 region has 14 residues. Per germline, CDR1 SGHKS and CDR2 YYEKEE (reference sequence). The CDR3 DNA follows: TGTGCCAGCAGCATGGGCCAGGGCCAAGAGACCCAGTACTTC. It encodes CASSMGQGQETQYF.

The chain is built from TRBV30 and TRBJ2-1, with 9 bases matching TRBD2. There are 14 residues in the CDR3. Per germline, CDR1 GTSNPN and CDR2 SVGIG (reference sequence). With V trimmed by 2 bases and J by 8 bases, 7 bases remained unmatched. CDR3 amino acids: CAWSLLAGKDEQFF. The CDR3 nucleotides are TGTGCCTGGAGTCTTCTAGCGGGAAAGGATGAGCAGTTCTTC.

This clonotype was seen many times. The CDR3 sequence: CSARGMVAGDPETQYF. DNA of the CDR3: TGCAGTGCTAGAGGAATGGTAGCGGGGGATCCAGAGACCCAGTACTTC. The chain is built from TRBV20-1 and TRBJ2-5; 9 bases are a match to TRBD2. The V gene end was trimmed by 1 base and the J gene end by 4 bases; junction bases not matched to a gene: 10. CDR1 DFQATT and CDR2 SNEGSKA come from the germline V gene (reference sequence). This CDR3 has 16 residues.

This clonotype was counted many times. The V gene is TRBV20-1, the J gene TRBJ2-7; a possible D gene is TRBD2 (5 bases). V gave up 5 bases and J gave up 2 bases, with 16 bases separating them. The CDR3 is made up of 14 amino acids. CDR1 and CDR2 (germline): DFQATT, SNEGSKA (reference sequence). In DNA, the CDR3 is TGCAGTGCTCAGGAGGATATGGGTACCTACGAGCAGTACTTC. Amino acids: CSAQEDMGTYEQYF.

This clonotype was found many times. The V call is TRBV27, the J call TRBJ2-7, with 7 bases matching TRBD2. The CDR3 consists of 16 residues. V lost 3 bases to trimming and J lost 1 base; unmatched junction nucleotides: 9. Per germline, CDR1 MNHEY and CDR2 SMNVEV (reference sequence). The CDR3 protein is CASSFHPSGKSYEQYF. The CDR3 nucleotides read TGTGCCAGCAGTTTCCACCCCAGCGGGAAGTCCTACGAGCAGTACTTC.

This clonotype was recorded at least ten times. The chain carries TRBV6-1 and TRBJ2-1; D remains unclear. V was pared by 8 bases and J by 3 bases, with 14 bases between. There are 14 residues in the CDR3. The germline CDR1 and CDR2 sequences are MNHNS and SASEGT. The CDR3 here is CASSPTAFYNEQFF. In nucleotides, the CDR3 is TGTGCCAGCTCACCTACGGCGTTCTACAATGAGCAGTTCTTC.

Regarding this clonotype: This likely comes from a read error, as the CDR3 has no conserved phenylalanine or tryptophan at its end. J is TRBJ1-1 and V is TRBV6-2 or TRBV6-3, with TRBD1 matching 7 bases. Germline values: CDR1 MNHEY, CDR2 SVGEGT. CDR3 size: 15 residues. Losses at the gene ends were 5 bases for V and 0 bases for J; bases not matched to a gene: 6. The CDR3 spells CASSPPGQMNTEAFL. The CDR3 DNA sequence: TGTGCCAGCAGTCCACCGGGACAGATGAACACTGAAGCTTTCCTT.

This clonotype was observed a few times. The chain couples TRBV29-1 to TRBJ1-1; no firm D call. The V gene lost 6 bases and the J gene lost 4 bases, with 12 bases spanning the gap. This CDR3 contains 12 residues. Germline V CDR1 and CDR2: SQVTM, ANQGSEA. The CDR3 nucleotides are TGCAGCGTGACCTACGGGGTCACTGAAGCTTTCTTT. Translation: CSVTYGVTEAFF. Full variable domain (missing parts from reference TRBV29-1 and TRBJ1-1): SAVISQKPSRDICQRGTSLTIQCQVDSQVTMMFWYRQQPGQSLTLIATANQGSEATYESGFVIDKFPISRPNLTFSTLTVSNMSPEDSSIYLCSVTYGVTEAFFGQGTRLTVV.

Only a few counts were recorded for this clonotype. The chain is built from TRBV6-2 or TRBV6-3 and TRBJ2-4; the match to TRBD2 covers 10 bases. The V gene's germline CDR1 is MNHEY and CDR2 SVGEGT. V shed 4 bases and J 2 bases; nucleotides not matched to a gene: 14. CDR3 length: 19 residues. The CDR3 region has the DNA TGTGCCAGCAGTTCCCCCCGATTGGGACTAGCGCCGACCAAAAACATTCAGTACTTC. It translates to CASSSPRLGLAPTKNIQYF.

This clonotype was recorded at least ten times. The CDR3 here is CASRGRKSSYEQYF. The CDR3 nucleotides are TGTGCCAGCCGCGGGAGGAAGAGCTCCTACGAGCAGTACTTC. This sequence joins TRBV28 and TRBJ2-7; 8 bases fit TRBD2. V trimming: 8 bases; J trimming: 0 bases; junction bases outside the gene matches: 6. CDR1 MDHEN and CDR2 SYDVKM come from the germline V gene. The CDR3 is made up of 14 amino acids.

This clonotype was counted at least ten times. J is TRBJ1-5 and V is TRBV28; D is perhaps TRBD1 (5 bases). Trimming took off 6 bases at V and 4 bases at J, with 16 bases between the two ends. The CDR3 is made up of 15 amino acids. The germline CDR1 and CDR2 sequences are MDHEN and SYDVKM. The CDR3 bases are TGTGCCAGCAGCAGGGACTCGCACGGAAATCAGCCCCAGCATTTT. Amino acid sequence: CASSRDSHGNQPQHF.

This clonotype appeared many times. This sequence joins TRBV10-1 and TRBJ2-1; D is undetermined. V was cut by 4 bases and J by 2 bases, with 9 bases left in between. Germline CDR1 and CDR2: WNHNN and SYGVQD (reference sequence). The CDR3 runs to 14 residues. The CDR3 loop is CASSAGSTYNEQFF. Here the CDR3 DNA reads TGCGCCAGCAGTGCCGGTAGCACCTACAATGAGCAGTTCTTC.

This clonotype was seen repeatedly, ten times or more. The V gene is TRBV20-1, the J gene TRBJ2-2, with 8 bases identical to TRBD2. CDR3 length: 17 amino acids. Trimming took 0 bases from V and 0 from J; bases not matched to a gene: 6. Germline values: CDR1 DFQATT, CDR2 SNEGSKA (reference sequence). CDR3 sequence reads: CSARDPATSANTGELFF. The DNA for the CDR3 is TGCAGTGCTAGAGATCCTGCGACTAGCGCGAACACCGGGGAGCTGTTTTTT.

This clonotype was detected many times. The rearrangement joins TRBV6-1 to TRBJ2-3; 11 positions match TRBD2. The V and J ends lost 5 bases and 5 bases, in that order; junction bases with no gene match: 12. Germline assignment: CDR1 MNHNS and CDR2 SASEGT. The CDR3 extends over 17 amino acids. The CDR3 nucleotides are TGTGCCAGCAGTTATTCAGGTAGCGGGAGGGGAGTAGATACGCAGTATTTT. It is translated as CASSYSGSGRGVDTQYF.